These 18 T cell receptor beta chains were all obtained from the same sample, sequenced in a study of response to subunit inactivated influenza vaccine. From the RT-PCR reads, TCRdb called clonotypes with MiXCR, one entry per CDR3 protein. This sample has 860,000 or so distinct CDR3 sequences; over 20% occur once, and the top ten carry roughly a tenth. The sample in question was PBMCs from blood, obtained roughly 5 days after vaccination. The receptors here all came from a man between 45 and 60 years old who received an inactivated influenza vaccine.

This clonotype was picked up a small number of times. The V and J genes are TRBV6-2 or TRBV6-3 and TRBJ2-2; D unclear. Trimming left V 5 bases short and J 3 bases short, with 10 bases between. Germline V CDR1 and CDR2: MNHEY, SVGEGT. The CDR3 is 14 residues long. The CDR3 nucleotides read TGTGCCAGCAGTACCACCGTATACACCGGGGAGCTGTTTTTT. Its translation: CASSTTVYTGELFF.

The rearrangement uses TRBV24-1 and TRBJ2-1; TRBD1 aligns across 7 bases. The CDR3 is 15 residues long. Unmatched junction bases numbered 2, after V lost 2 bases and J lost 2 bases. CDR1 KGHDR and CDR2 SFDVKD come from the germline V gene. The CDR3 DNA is TGTGCCACCAGTGATTGGGACAGCACCTACAATGAGCAGTTCTTC. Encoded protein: CATSDWDSTYNEQFF.

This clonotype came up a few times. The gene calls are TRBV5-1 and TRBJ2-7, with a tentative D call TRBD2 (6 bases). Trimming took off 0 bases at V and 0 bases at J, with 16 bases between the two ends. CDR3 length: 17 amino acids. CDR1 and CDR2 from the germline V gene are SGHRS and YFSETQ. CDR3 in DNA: TGCGCCAGCAGCTTGGGATTACAGTGGGAGGTCTCCTACGAGCAGTACTTC. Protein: CASSLGLQWEVSYEQYF.

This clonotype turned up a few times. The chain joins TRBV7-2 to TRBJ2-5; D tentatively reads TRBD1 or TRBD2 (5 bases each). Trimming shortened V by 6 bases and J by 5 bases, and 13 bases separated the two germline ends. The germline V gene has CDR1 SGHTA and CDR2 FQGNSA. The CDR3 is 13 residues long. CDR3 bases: TGTGCCAGCAGTACGGGGCTGTGGGAGACCCAGTACTTC. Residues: CASSTGLWETQYF.

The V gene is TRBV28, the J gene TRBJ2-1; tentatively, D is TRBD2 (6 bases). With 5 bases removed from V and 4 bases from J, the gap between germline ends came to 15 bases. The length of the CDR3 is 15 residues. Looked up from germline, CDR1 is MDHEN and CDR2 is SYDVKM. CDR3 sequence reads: CASSPTSRLYNEQFF. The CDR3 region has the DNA TGTGCCAGCAGTCCAACTAGCAGGCTATACAATGAGCAGTTCTTC.

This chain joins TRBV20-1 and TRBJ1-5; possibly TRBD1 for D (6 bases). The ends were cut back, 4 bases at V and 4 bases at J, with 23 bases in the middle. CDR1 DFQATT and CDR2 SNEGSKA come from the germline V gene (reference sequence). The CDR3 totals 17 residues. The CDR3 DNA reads TGCAGTGCTACGACAGGATTCGCCCCTTTCCAAAATCAGCCCCAGCATTTT. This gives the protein CSATTGFAPFQNQPQHF.

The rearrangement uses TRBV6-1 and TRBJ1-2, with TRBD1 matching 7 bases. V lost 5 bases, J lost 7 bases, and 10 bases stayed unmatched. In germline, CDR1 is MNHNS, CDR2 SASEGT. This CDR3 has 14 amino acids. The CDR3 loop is CASSPARQGGGYTF. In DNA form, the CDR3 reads TGTGCCAGCAGTCCCGCCCGACAGGGCGGTGGCTACACCTTC.

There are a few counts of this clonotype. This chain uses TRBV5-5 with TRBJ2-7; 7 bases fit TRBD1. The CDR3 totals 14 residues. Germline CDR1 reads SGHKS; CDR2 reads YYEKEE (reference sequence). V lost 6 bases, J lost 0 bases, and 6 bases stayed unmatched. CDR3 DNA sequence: TGTGCCAGCAACTGGGACAGATCCTCCTACGAGCAGTACTTC. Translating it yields CASNWDRSSYEQYF.

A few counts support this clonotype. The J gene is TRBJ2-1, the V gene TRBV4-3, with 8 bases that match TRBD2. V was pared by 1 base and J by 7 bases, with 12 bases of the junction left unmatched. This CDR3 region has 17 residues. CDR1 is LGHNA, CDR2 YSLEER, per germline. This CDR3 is CASSQGVAGGPFNEQFF. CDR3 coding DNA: TGCGCCAGCAGCCAAGGTGTGGCGGGAGGTCCTTTTAATGAGCAGTTCTTC.

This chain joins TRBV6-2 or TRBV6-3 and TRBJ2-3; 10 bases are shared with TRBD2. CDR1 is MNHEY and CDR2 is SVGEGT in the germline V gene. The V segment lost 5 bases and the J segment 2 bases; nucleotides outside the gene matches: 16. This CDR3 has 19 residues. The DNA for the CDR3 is TGTGCCAGCAGTAACGCCTTTAGCGGGGGGCCCAGAACCACAGATACGCAGTATTTT. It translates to CASSNAFSGGPRTTDTQYF.

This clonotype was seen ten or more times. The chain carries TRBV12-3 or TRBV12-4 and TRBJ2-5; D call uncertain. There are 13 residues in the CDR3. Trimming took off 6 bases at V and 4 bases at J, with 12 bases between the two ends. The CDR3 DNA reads TGTGCCAGCAGGACCACTGGGGTAGAGACCCAGTACTTC. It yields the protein CASRTTGVETQYF.

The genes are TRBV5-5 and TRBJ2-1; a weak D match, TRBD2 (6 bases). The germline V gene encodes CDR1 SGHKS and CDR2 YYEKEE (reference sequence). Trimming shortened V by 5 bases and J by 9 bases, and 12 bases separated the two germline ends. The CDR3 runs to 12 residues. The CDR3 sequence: CASSRVGGEQFF. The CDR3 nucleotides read TGTGCCAGCAGTAGAGTGGGGGGTGAGCAGTTCTTC.

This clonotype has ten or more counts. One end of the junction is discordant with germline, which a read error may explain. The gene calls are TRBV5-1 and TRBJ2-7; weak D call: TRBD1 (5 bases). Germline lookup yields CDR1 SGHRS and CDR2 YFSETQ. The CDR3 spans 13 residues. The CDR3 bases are TGTGCCAGCAGTTTAGGCAGGGATTACGAGCAGTACTTC. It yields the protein CASSLGRDYEQYF.

CDR3 DNA sequence: TGCAGTGCTAGATCCAGCGGGAGGGATCACACCGGGGAGCTGTTTTTT. It translates to CSARSSGRDHTGELFF. The chain carries TRBV20-1 and TRBJ2-2, with 10 nucleotides matching TRBD2. Trimming took 2 bases from V and 3 from J; bases not matched to a gene: 6. CDR1 and CDR2 from the germline V gene are DFQATT and SNEGSKA (reference sequence). CDR3 size: 16 residues.

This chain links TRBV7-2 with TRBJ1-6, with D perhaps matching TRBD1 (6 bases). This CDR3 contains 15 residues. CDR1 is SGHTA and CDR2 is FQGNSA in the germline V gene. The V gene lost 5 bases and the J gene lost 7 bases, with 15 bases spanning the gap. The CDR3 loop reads CASSLITGPNSPLHF. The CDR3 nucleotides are TGTGCCAGCAGCCTGATTACAGGGCCGAATTCACCCCTCCACTTT. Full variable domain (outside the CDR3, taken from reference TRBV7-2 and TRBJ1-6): GAGVSQSPSNKVTEKGKDVELRCDPISGHTALYWYRQSLGQGLEFLIYFQGNSAPDKSGLPSDRFSAERTGGSVSTLTIQRTQQEDSAVYLCASSLITGPNSPLHFGNGTRLTVT.

CDR3 sequence reads: CASSLLEEQYF. The CDR3, as DNA: TGTGCCAGCAGCTTACTGGAAGAGCAGTACTTC. The chain combines TRBV7-9 with TRBJ2-7, with D uncertain. V lost 2 bases to trimming and J lost 7 bases, with 6 bases between them. This CDR3 has 11 residues. Germline lookup yields CDR1 SEHNR and CDR2 FQNEAQ (reference sequence).

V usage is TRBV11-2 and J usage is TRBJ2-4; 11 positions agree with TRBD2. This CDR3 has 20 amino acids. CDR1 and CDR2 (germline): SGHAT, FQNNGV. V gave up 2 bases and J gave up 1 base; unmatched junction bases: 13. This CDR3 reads CASSLQVLAGVPQAKNIQYF. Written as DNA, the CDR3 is TGTGCCAGCAGCTTACAAGTACTAGCGGGAGTTCCCCAGGCCAAAAACATTCAGTACTTC.

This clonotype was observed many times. This CDR3 is CASSLLAGGSSAEQYF. CDR3 nucleotide sequence: TGTGCCAGCAGCTTACTAGCGGGAGGATCCTCCGCCGAGCAGTACTTC. The V and J genes are TRBV7-6 and TRBJ2-7; 11 positions match TRBD2. The J segment lost 6 bases and the V segment lost 2 bases, leaving 9 bases of the junction unmatched. The CDR3 is made up of 16 amino acids. CDR1 is SGHVS and CDR2 is FNYEAQ in the germline V gene.